Given below is one TCR beta chain in context. Combining a sample-barcoded 5' primer with a J-beta primer mix, a second PCR ran for about 6 to 11 cycles. TCRdb recomputed calls from the 5' RACE reads with MiXCR, one row per CDR3 protein. The data show 730,000 or so distinct CDR3 sequences, 40% to 45% seen once. This sample was included in a study of blood T cells in healthy people across ages. The sequence derives from a man older than 75 in good health. Sequenced sample: blood.

CDR3 amino acids: CASSITGGGYNEQFF. The CDR3 bases are TGTGCCAGCAGCATCACAGGGGGCGGCTACAATGAGCAGTTCTTC. The chain employs TRBV7-8 and TRBJ2-1; 9 bases agree with TRBD1. V lost 5 bases and J lost 3; bases outside the gene matches: 5. Germline V lookup: CDR1 SGHVS, CDR2 FQNEAQ. This CDR3 comprises 15 residues.